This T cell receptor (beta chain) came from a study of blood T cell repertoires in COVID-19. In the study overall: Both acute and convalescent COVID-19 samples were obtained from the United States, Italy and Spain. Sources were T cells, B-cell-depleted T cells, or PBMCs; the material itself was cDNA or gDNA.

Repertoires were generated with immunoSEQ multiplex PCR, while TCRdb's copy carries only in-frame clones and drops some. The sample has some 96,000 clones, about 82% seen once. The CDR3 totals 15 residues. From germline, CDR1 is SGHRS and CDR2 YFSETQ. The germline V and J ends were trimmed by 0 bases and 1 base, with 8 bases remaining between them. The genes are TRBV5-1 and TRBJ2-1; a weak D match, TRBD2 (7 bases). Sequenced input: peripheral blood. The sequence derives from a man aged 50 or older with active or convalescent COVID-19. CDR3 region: CASSLEGGSYNEQFF. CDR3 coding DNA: TGCGCCAGCAGCTTGGAGGGGGGGTCCTACAATGAGCAGTTCTTC.